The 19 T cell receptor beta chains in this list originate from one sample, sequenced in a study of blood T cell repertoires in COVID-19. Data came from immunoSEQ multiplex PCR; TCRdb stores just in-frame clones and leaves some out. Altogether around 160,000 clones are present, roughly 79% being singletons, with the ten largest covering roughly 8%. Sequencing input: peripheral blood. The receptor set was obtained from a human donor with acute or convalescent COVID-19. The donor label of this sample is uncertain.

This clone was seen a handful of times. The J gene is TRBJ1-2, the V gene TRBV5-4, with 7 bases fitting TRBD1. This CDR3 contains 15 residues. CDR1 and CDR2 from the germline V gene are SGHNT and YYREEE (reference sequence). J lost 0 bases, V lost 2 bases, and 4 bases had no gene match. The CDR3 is CASSFPGQSNYGYTF. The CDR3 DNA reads TGTGCCAGCAGCTTCCCGGGACAGTCTAACTATGGCTACACCTTC.

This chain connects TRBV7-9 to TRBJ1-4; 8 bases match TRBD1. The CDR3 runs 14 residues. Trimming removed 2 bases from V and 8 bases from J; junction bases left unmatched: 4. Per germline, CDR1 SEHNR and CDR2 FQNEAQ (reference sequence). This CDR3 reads CASSLRAGGEKLFF. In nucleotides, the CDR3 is TGTGCCAGCAGCTTACGGGCAGGGGGCGAAAAACTGTTTTTT.

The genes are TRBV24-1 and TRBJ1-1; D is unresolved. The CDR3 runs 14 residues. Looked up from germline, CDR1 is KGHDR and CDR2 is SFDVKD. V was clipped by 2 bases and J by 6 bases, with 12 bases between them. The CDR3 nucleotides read TGTGCCACCAGTGATTCAGGCTGGCCCCCTGAAGCTTTCTTT. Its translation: CATSDSGWPPEAFF.

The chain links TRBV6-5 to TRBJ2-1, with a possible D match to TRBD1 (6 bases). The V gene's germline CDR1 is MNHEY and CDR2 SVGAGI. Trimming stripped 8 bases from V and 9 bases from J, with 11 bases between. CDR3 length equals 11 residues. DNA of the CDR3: TGTGCCAGCTCCAGGGGTGTTGAGCAGTTCTTC. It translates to CASSRGVEQFF.

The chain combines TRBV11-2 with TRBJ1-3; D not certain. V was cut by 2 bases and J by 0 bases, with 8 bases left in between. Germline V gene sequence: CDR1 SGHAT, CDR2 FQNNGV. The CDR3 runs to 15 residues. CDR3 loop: CASSLTGISGNTIYF. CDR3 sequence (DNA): TGTGCCAGCAGCTTAACCGGGATCTCTGGAAACACCATATATTTT.

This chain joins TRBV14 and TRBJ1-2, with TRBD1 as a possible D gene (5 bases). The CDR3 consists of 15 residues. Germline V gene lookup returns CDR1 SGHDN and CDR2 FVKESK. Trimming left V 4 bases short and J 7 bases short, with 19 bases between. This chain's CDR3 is CASSPSRALWFGYTF. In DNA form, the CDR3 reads TGTGCCAGCAGCCCCTCCAGGGCATTGTGGTTTGGCTACACCTTC. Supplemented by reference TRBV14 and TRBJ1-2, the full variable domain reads EAGVTQFPSHSVIEKGQTVTLRCDPISGHDNLYWYRRVMGKEIKFLLHFVKESKQDESGMPNNRFLAERTGGTYSTLKVQPAELEDSGVYFCASSPSRALWFGYTFGSGTRLTVV.

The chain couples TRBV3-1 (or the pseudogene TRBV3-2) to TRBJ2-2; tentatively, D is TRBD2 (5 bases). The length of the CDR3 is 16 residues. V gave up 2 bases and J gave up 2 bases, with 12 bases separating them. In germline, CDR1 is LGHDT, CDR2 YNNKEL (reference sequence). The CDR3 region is CASSQRTVRNTGELFF. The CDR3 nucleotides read TGTGCCAGCAGCCAAAGGACTGTCCGTAACACCGGGGAGCTGTTTTTT.

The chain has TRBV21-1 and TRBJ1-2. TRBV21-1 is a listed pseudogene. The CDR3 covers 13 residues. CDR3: CASTSLEEGTLTF. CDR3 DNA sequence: TGTGCCAGCACTTCACTCGAGGAGGGGACCTTAACCTTC.

CDR3 in DNA: TGCGCCAGCAACCGGGGAAGGGTGGCTATGAACACTGAAGCTTTCTTT. It translates to CASNRGRVAMNTEAFF. The rearrangement joins TRBV4-1 to TRBJ1-1, with D hard to call. The germline V and J ends were trimmed by 7 bases and 0 bases, with 18 bases remaining between them. Germline V lookup: CDR1 MGHRA, CDR2 YSYEKL. The CDR3 has 16 residues.

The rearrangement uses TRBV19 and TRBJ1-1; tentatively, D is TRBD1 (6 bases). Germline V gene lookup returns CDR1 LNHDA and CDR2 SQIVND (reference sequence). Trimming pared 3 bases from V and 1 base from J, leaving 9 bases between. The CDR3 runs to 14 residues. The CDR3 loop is CASSIDRRNTEAFF. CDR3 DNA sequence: TGTGCCAGTAGTATCGACAGGAGGAACACTGAAGCTTTCTTT.

The CDR3 sequence: CASSRTYTGELFF. DNA of the CDR3: TGTGCCAGCAGCCGGACATACACCGGGGAGCTGTTTTTT. The chain recombines TRBV11-2 with TRBJ2-2; D is possibly TRBD1 (5 bases). The CDR3 length is 13 residues. Germline V gene sequence: CDR1 SGHAT, CDR2 FQNNGV. V was cut by 5 bases and J by 3 bases, with 7 bases left in between.

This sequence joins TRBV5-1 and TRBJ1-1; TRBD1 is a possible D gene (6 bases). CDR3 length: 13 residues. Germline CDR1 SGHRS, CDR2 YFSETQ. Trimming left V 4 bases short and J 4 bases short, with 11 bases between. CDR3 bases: TGCGCCAGCAGCCTCGGGACAACCACTGAAGCTTTCTTT. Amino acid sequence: CASSLGTTTEAFF.

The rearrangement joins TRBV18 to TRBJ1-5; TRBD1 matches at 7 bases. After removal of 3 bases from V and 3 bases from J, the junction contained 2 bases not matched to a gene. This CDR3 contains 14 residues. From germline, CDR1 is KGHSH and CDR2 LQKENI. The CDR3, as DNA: TGTGCCAGCTCACCTGACAGGGCCAATCAGCCCCAGCATTTT. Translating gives CASSPDRANQPQHF.

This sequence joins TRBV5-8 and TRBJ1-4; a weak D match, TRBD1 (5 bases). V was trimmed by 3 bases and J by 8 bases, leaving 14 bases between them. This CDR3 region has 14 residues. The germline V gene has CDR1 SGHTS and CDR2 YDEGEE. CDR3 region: CASSWGLPGEKLFF. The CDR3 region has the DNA TGTGCCAGCAGCTGGGGACTCCCGGGCGAAAAACTGTTTTTT. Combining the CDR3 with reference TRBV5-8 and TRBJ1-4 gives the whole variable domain EAGVTQSPTHLIKTRGQQATLRCSPISGHTSVYWYQQALGLGLQFLLWYDEGEERNRGNFPPRFSGRQFPNYSSELNVNALELEDSALYLCASSWGLPGEKLFFGSGTQLSVL.

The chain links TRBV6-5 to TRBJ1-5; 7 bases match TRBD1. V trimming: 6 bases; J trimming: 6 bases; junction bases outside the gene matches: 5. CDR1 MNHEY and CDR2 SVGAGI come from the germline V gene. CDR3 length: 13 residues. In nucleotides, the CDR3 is TGTGCCAGCAGGCCCGACAGGGTTCAGCCCCAGCATTTT. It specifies CASRPDRVQPQHF.

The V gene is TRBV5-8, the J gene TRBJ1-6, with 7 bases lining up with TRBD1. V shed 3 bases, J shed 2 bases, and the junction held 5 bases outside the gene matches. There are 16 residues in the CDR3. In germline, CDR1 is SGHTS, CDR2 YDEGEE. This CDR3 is CASSSRGQPYNSPLHF. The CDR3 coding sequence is TGTGCCAGCAGCTCGAGGGGGCAGCCCTATAATTCACCCCTCCACTTT.

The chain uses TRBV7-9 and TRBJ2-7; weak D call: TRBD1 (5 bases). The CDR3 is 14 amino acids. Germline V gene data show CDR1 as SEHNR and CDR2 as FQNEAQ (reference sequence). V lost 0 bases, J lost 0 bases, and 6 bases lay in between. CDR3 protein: CASSLAGPSYEQYV. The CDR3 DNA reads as TGTGCCAGCAGCTTAGCGGGGCCCTCCTACGAGCAGTACGTC.

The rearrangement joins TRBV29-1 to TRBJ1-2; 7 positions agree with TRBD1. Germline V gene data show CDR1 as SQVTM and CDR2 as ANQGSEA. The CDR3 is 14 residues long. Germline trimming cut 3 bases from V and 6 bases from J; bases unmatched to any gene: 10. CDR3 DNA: TGCAGCGTTGAGGAGGGGGCCCAGGGCAATGGCTACACCTTC. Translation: CSVEEGAQGNGYTF. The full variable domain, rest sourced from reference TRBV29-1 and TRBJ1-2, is SAVISQKPSRDICQRGTSLTIQCQVDSQVTMMFWYRQQPGQSLTLIATANQGSEATYESGFVIDKFPISRPNLTFSTLTVSNMSPEDSSIYLCSVEEGAQGNGYTFGSGTRLTVV.

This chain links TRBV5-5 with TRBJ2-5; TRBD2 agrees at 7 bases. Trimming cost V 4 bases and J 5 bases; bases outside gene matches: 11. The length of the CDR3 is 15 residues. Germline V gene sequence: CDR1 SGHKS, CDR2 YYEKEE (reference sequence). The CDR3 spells CASSEWRGNEETQYF. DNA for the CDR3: TGTGCCAGCAGCGAGTGGCGGGGGAATGAGGAGACCCAGTACTTC.